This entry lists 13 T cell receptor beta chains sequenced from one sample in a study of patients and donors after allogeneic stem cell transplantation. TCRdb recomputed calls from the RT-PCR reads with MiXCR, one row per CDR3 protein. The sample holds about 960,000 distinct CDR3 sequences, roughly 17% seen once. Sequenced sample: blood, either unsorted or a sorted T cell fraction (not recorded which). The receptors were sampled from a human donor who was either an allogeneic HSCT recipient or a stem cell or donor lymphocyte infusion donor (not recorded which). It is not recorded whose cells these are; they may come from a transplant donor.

This CDR3 reads CASSYMTGGNSPLHF. The CDR3 nucleotides read TGTGCCAGCAGTTACATGACGGGCGGGAATTCACCCCTCCACTTT. The rearrangement links TRBV6-5 to TRBJ1-6; D call uncertain. The CDR3 has 15 residues. With 2 bases removed from V and 7 bases from J, the gap between germline ends came to 12 bases. Germline values: CDR1 MNHEY, CDR2 SVGAGI.

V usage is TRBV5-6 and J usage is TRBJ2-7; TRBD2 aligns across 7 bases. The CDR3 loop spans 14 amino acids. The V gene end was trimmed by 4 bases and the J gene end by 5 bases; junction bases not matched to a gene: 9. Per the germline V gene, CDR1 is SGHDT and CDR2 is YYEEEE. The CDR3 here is CASSPIGRGDEQYF. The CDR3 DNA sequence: TGTGCCAGCAGCCCCATCGGACGGGGGGACGAGCAGTACTTC.

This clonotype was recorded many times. In DNA form, the CDR3 reads TGTGCCAGCAGTGCCGGGCACACCGGGGAGCTGTTTTTT. The encoded protein is CASSAGHTGELFF. The gene calls are TRBV6-1 and TRBJ2-2; D uncertain. CDR1 and CDR2 from the germline V gene are MNHNS and SASEGT. The CDR3 has 13 amino acids. V gave up 4 bases and J gave up 3 bases, with 6 bases separating them.

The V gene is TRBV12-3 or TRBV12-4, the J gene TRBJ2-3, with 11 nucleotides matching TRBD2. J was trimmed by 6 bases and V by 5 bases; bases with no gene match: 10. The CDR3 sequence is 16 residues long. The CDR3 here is CASSSSGLAGLDTQYF. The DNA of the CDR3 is TGTGCCAGCAGTAGCTCAGGACTAGCGGGCCTGGATACGCAGTATTTT.

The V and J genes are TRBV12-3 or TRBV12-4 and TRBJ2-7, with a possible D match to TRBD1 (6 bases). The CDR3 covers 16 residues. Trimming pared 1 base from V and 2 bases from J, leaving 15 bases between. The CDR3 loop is CASSLGVRQGTYEQYF. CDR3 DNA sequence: TGTGCCAGCAGTTTAGGGGTCCGGCAGGGGACCTACGAGCAGTACTTC.

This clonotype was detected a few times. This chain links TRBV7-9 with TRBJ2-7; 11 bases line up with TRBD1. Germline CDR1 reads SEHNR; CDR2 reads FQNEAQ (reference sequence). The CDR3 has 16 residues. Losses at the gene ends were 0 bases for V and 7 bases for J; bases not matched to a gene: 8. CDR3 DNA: TGTGCCAGCAGCTTAGCGGAAGGACAGGGGGCTTTTGAGCAGTACTTC. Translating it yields CASSLAEGQGAFEQYF.

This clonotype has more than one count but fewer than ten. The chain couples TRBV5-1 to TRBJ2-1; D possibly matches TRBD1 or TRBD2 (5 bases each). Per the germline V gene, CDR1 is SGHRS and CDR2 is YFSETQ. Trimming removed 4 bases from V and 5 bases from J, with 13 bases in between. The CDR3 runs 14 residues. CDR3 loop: CASSTVVGDNEQFF. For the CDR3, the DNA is TGCGCCAGCAGCACTGTAGTGGGGGACAATGAGCAGTTCTTC. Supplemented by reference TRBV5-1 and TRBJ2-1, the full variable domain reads KAGVTQTPRYLIKTRGQQVTLSCSPISGHRSVSWYQQTPGQGLQFLFEYFSETQRNKGNFPGRFSGRQFSNSRSEMNVSTLELGDSALYLCASSTVVGDNEQFFGPGTRLTVL.

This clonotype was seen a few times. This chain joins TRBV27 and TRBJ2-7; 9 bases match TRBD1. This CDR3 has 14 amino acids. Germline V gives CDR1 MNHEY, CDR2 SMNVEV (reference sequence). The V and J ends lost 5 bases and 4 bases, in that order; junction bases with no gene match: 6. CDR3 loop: CASSREQGAYEQYF. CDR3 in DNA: TGTGCCAGCAGTCGGGAACAGGGGGCTTACGAGCAGTACTTC.

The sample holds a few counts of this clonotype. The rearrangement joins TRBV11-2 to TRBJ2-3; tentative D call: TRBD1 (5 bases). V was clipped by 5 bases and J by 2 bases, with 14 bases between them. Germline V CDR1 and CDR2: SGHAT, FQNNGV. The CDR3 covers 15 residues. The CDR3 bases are TGTGCCAGCAGCGGCCGACAGAGCTCCACAGATACGCAGTATTTT. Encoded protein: CASSGRQSSTDTQYF. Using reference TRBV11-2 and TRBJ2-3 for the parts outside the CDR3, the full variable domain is EAGVAQSPRYKIIEKRQSVAFWCNPISGHATLYWYQQILGQGPKLLIQFQNNGVVDDSQLPKDRFSAERLKGVDSTLKIQPAKLEDSAVYLCASSGRQSSTDTQYFGPGTRLTVL.

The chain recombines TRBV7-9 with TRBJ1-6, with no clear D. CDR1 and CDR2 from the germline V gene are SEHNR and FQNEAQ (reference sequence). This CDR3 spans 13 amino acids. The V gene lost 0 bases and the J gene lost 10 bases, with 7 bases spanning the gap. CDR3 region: CASSLAWVSPLHF. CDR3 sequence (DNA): TGTGCCAGCAGCTTAGCGTGGGTGTCACCCCTCCACTTT.

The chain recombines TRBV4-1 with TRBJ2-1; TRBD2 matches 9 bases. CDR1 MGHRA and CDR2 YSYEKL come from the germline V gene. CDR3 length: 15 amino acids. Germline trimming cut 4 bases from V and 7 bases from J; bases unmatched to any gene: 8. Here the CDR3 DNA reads TGCGCCAGCAGCCCCGGACTAGCGATAAGGAATGAGCAGTTCTTC. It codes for CASSPGLAIRNEQFF.

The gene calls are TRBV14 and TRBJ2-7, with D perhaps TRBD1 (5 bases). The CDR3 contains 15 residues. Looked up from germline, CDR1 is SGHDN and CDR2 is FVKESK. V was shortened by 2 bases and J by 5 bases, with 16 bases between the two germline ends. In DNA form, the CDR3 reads TGTGCCAGCAGCCAACACGGCGCAGGGATCAACGAGCAGTACTTC. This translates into CASSQHGAGINEQYF.

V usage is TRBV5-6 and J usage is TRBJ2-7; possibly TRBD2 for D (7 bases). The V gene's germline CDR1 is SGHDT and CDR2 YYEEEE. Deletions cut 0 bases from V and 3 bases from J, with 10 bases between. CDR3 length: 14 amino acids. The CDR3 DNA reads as TGTGCCAGCAGCTTGGAGAGGGGGGGCTACGAGCAGTACTTC. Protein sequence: CASSLERGGYEQYF. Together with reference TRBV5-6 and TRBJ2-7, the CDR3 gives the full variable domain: DAGVTQSPTHLIKTRGQQVTLRCSPKSGHDTVSWYQQALGQGPQFIFQYYEEEERQRGNFPDRFSGHQFPNYSSELNVNALLLGDSALYLCASSLERGGYEQYFGPGTRLTVT.